The 20 T cell receptor delta chains below were found in one sample sequenced in a study of Vδ1+ human thymocytes. RNA was extracted from the cells and then reverse transcribed. Multiplex PCR used pooled V-gene forward primers and a constant-region reverse primer to amplify CDR3s. TCRdb fed the multiplex PCR reads to CATT. Of 80,000 or so delta-chain clones listed, approximately 30% are singletons. These receptors' antigens are unknown. General study points: In the thymus, TRG and TRD repertoires looked highly polyclonal with Gaussian CDR3 lengths.

Sequenced sample: Vdelta1+ gamma-delta thymocytes from the thymus. Subset: FACS-sorted CD3+ TCRalphabeta- TCRVdelta1+ TCRVdelta2- thymocytes. These receptors originate from a boy younger than two who had congenital heart surgery.

The table lists this clone with many counts. In the same sample, other DNA sequences code for this CDR3. The gene calls are TRDV2 and TRDJ1; D unclear. Trimming left V 3 bases short and J 10 bases short, with 23 bases between. CDR1 GEAIGNYY and CDR2 EKD come from the germline V gene. The CDR3 consists of 15 residues. Here the CDR3 DNA reads TGTGCCTGTGACCGAGCCTTACTTTTCTACCTTAGACTCATCTTT. This codes for CACDRALLFYLRLIF.

This clone is deemed medium-sized. This chain links TRDV2 with TRDJ1, with TRDD3 identical over 7 bases. The germline V gene encodes CDR1 GEAIGNYY and CDR2 EKD. Unmatched junction bases numbered 4, after V lost 1 base and J lost 0 bases. The CDR3 spans 15 residues. The DNA of the CDR3 is TGTGCCTGTGACACGTGGGATACTTACACCGATAAACTCATCTTT. Translating it yields CACDTWDTYTDKLIF.

This sequence joins TRDV2 and TRDJ1, with 8 bases aligning to TRDD3. CDR3 length: 14 residues. V lost 6 bases, J lost 0 bases, and 5 bases stayed unmatched. Germline V gene lookup returns CDR1 GEAIGNYY and CDR2 EKD. CDR3 sequence reads: CACLLGAYTDKLIF. CDR3 nucleotides: TGTGCCTGTTTACTGGGGGCGTACACCGATAAACTCATCTTT.

As to this clone: Sequence at one end of the junction differs from germline and may be a read error. At the DNA level, this CDR3 is encoded by other sequences in the same sample as well. The genes are TRDV1 and TRDJ1; tentatively, D is TRDD3 (5 bases). This CDR3 has 20 residues. CDR1 TSWWSYY and CDR2 QGS come from the germline V gene. The CDR3: CALGELSHPFGETYTDKLIF. CDR3 in DNA: TGTGCTCTTGGGGAACTATCTCACCCTTTTGGGGAAACGTACACCGATAAACTCATCTTC.

The table lists this clone with a few counts. The sample contains more than one DNA sequence encoding this CDR3. The chain has TRDV1 and TRDJ1; D gene ambiguous. The V gene's germline CDR1 is TSWWSYY and CDR2 QGS. The CDR3 has 14 amino acids. Trimming shortened V by 4 bases and J by 5 bases, and 14 bases separated the two germline ends. The CDR3 is CALGGAIPTDKLIF. The CDR3 nucleotides read TGTGCTCTTGGGGGAGCAATACCGACTGATAAACTCATCTTT.

This clone was detected a few times. The rearrangement joins TRDV1 to TRDJ1; 8 bases are shared with TRDD3. CDR3 length: 15 residues. V gave up 7 bases and J gave up 0 bases; unmatched junction bases: 7. Germline CDR1 is TSWWSYY and CDR2 is QGS. This chain's CDR3 is CALAGGPMYTDKLIF. In DNA, the CDR3 is TGTGCTCTTGCTGGGGGACCTATGTACACCGATAAACTCATCTTT.

The chain joins TRDV1 to TRDJ1, with 8 bases that match TRDD3. The germline CDR1 and CDR2 sequences are TSWWSYY and QGS. The length of the CDR3 is 23 residues. V trimming: 0 bases; J trimming: 0 bases; junction bases outside the gene matches: 24. DNA for the CDR3: TGTGCTCTTGGGGAACTAGGAGTTGGGCCTACTGGGGGCCCTACACCTTACACCGATAAACTCATCTTT. This codes for CALGELGVGPTGGPTPYTDKLIF.

The chain links TRDV1 to TRDJ1; D remains unclear. Germline CDR1 reads TSWWSYY; CDR2 reads QGS. The CDR3 extends over 19 amino acids. V shed 2 bases and J shed 5 bases, with 27 bases lying between them. The CDR3 region is CALGEVTSPWSTHRDKLIF. CDR3 coding DNA: TGTGCTCTTGGGGAAGTAACCTCGCCATGGTCCACCCACCGGGATAAACTCATCTTT.

Concerning this clone: The junction does not match germline at one end; this may be a read error. This same CDR3 is encoded by further DNA sequences in the sample. The chain employs TRDV1 and TRDJ1, with TRDD3 as a possible D gene (6 bases). Germline CDR1 is TSWWSYY and CDR2 is QGS. This CDR3 is built from 19 residues. The CDR3 sequence is CALGDPTPGGDGGTGKLIF. The CDR3 DNA reads TGTGCTCTTGGGGATCCCACTCCGGGGGGAGACGGGGGGACCGGTAAACTCATCTTT.

This clone was detected a few times. The chain couples TRDV1 to TRDJ1, with D unclear. Germline V gene data show CDR1 as TSWWSYY and CDR2 as QGS. The V end lost 1 base, the J end lost 4 bases, and 22 bases lay between the germline ends. CDR3 length equals 18 residues. This chain's CDR3 is CALGEPGPKVIGRDKLIF. The CDR3 bases are TGTGCTCTTGGGGAACCCGGCCCTAAAGTAATCGGCCGCGATAAACTCATCTTT.

This clone was seen more than once but under ten times. The chain uses TRDV1 and TRDJ1, with TRDD3 matching over 10 bases. V lost 2 bases, J lost 5 bases, and 17 bases stayed unmatched. In germline, CDR1 is TSWWSYY, CDR2 QGS. CDR3 length: 19 amino acids. CDR3 nucleotide sequence: TGTGCTCTTGGGGAAATTAAGCTACCCTGGGGGATAGGGCCTGATAAACTCATCTTT. Encoded protein: CALGEIKLPWGIGPDKLIF.

V is TRDV1 and J is TRDJ1; the match to TRDD3 covers 11 bases. The CDR3 spans 17 residues. Germline V gene data show CDR1 as TSWWSYY and CDR2 as QGS. J gave up 5 bases and V 4 bases, and 12 bases lay outside the gene matches. The CDR3 DNA is TGTGCTCTTGGGGTTTCCCCGGTACTGGGGGATATTGATAAACTCATCTTT. Protein product: CALGVSPVLGDIDKLIF.

The rearrangement joins TRDV1 to TRDJ1; 13 bases map to TRDD3. The germline CDR1 and CDR2 sequences are TSWWSYY and QGS. Trimming at V came to 0 bases and at J to 2 bases, leaving 15 bases not matched to a gene. The CDR3 is 21 amino acids. The CDR3 protein is CALGELDDNWGIRGYTDKLIF. CDR3 nucleotide sequence: TGTGCTCTTGGGGAACTGGACGACAACTGGGGGATACGGGGGTATACCGATAAACTCATCTTT.

This clone turned up a few times. The genes are TRDV1 and TRDJ1, with no clear D. Trimming took 2 bases from V and 0 from J, leaving 10 bases between them. This CDR3 is 15 amino acids long. Per the germline V gene, CDR1 is TSWWSYY and CDR2 is QGS. The CDR3 region is CALGEVRRYTDKLIF. DNA for the CDR3: TGTGCTCTTGGGGAAGTCCGGAGGTACACCGATAAACTCATCTTT.

This clone was observed a handful of times. J is TRDJ1 and V is TRDV1; D is perhaps TRDD3 (5 bases). The CDR3 has 18 residues. CDR1 TSWWSYY and CDR2 QGS come from the germline V gene. The V gene lost 0 bases and the J gene lost 7 bases, with 24 bases spanning the gap. The CDR3 DNA reads TGTGCTCTTGGGGAACTGTACGCGGGGGTAGTAACCCGAGGTAAACTCATCTTT. As protein: CALGELYAGVVTRGKLIF.

This clone was seen only once. Compared with germline, one end of the junction differs, possibly owing to a read error. V gene TRDV1 combines with J gene TRDJ1, with 7 bases aligning to TRDD3. In germline, CDR1 is TSWWSYY, CDR2 QGS. This CDR3 contains 23 residues. Here the CDR3 DNA reads TGTGCTGTTGGGGAAAAAAGTACCTTACCATTCTACTGGGGCGGGTTTTACACCGATAAACTCATCTTT. Its protein product is CAVGEKSTLPFYWGGFYTDKLIF.

This clone was seen a few times. J is TRDJ1 and V is TRDV1, with 9 nucleotides matching TRDD3. V lost 5 bases and J lost 4; bases outside the gene matches: 11. The germline V gene encodes CDR1 TSWWSYY and CDR2 QGS. The CDR3 extends over 16 amino acids. The CDR3: CALGLGVGGGYDKLIF. The CDR3, as DNA: TGTGCTCTTGGGTTAGGGGTCGGTGGGGGATACGATAAACTCATCTTT.

The rearrangement joins TRDV2 to TRDJ1, with 11 bases aligning to TRDD3. This CDR3 is built from 19 residues. The V segment lost 3 bases and the J segment 3 bases; nucleotides outside the gene matches: 17. Germline values: CDR1 GEAIGNYY, CDR2 EKD. The CDR3 nucleotides read TGTGCCTGTGACCCGTCGATCCTACCCTGGGGGATACTGTCCGATAAACTCATCTTT. It yields the protein CACDPSILPWGILSDKLIF.

The chain has TRDV1 and TRDJ2; 10 bases align to TRDD3. Germline CDR1 reads TSWWSYY; CDR2 reads QGS. Trimming took 0 bases from V and 0 from J; bases not matched to a gene: 16. This CDR3 has 22 residues. The CDR3 region has the DNA TGTGCTCTTGGGGAACTAGGGAGACTGGGGGATCCATCCCCAACTTTGACAGCACAACTCTTCTTT. Residues: CALGELGRLGDPSPTLTAQLFF.

This chain connects TRDV1 to TRDJ1, with 9 bases lining up with TRDD3. Germline CDR1 reads TSWWSYY; CDR2 reads QGS. Losses at the gene ends were 4 bases for V and 4 bases for J; bases not matched to a gene: 16. CDR3 length: 18 residues. The CDR3 coding sequence is TGTGCTCTTGGGGCAAGCCTACTGGGGGACCCCCTAGGCGATAAACTCATCTTT. It encodes CALGASLLGDPLGDKLIF.